The entry that follows covers one T cell receptor beta chain sequence. What it binds is unknown. These data are taken from a study of chemoradiotherapy in HPV16-positive cancers. Whole-study findings and limits: Functional assays defining HPV-specific T cells used only two HPV16-positive patients. Candidate HPV-specific clones and E7-related TCR motifs grew in tumor during treatment. For HPV16-positive patients, expanding HPV-responsive T cells associated with longer recurrence-free survival.

Assay used: immunoSEQ multiplex PCR; TCRdb lists only in-frame clones, some missing. The repertoire includes about 9,000 clones, around 83% of them detected once, and approximately 3.1% sits in the top ten. The CDR3 loop spans 13 amino acids. CDR1 and CDR2 (germline): GTSNPN, SVGIG (reference sequence). V was cut by 1 base and J by 8 bases, with 11 bases left in between. Here the sequenced sample was tumor tissue, taken from a patient who underwent chemoradiotherapy. This receptor was identified in a human donor with HPV-associated anogenital cancer. The rearrangement links TRBV30 to TRBJ1-4, with D tentatively TRBD1 (6 bases). In DNA, the CDR3 is TGTGCCTGGAGTGGGGGGCTGGGGGAAAAACTGTTTTTT. Translating it yields CAWSGGLGEKLFF.